Listed below are T cell receptor beta chains from one sample, sequenced in a study of blood T cell repertoires in COVID-19. This table comes from immunoSEQ multiplex PCR, and its TCRdb copy is limited to in-frame clones, with some not included. The sample gives around 300,000 clones, 70% to 90% of which show up once; around 2.9% is in the top ten. What was sequenced was peripheral blood. All receptors come from a woman aged 30 to 39 with active or convalescent COVID-19. Both conserved end residues are part of each CDR3. The D gene is left open where the match is weak. A clone size is listed for some rows: how often the clone was seen (once, few, many), or a class if it is expanded.

cdr3_nt cdr3_aa d_call v_call clone_size j_call
TGTGCCATCAGTGGAGACAGCTCCTATAATTCACCCCTCCACTTT CAISGDSSYNSPLHF - TRBV10-3 - TRBJ1-6
TGTGCCAGCAGCGTAGCGACAGAAGATCAGCCCCAGCATTTT CASSVATEDQPQHF - TRBV9 once TRBJ1-5
TGTGCCAGCAGCCCGGTGGGAGGGACTAACACCGGGGAGCTGTTTTTT CASSPVGGTNTGELFF TRBD2 TRBV5-5 - TRBJ2-2
TGTGCCTGGAGTACACAGGGGTTCGCTGGCTACACCTTC CAWSTQGFAGYTF TRBD1 TRBV30 - TRBJ1-2
TGTGCCAGTAGTATGTCCGGGACAGGCTATGGCTACACCTTC CASSMSGTGYGYTF TRBD1 TRBV19 - TRBJ1-2
TGTGCCAGCAGCCCCCACCGGGGGATTGGGGAAAAACTGTTTTTT CASSPHRGIGEKLFF - TRBV9 - TRBJ1-4
TGCGCCAGCAGCCCAGAAGTGGACGGGGGATTAAACACTGAAGCTTTCTTT CASSPEVDGGLNTEAFF - TRBV4-3 - TRBJ1-1
TGTGCCAGCAGCACCACAGGGGTCCCTGGGGCCAACGTCCTGACTTTC CASSTTGVPGANVLTF TRBD1 TRBV7-2 - TRBJ2-6
TGTGCCAGCAGCGTAGAACAGGGTGGGAACACTGAAGCTTTCTTT CASSVEQGGNTEAFF - TRBV9 - TRBJ1-1
TGTGCCAGCAGCCCAGGGCCGGCGAACTACGAGCAGTACTTC CASSPGPANYEQYF - TRBV4-2 - TRBJ2-7
TGTGCCAGCAGTCCGAGGACTAGTACTGTTGAGCAGTTCTTC CASSPRTSTVEQFF TRBD2 TRBV6-2/TRBV6-3 once TRBJ2-1
TGTGCCAGCCATAGCGGGGGCGGAGAGGGAGATACGCAGTATTTT CASHSGGGEGDTQYF TRBD2 TRBV5-4 - TRBJ2-3
TGTGCCAGCAGCTGGACAGGGTACGGTGAGCAGTTCTTC CASSWTGYGEQFF TRBD1 TRBV7-2 - TRBJ2-1
TGTGCCAGCAGCTCGGCCGGGACAGGATACACAGATACGCAGTATTTT CASSSAGTGYTDTQYF TRBD1 TRBV7-9 - TRBJ2-3
TGCGCCAGCAGCCAAGCACCCAGGGGGCGCCCCACCGGGGAGCTGTTTTTT CASSQAPRGRPTGELFF TRBD1 TRBV4-3 - TRBJ2-2
TGTGCCAGCAGTGACCGGGACACTGAAGCTTTCTTT CASSDRDTEAFF - TRBV6-1 - TRBJ1-1
TGTGCCAGCAGCCAAGATCTTCCAGCGGGGAATATTTACGAGCAGTACTTC CASSQDLPAGNIYEQYF TRBD2 TRBV4-2 - TRBJ2-7
TGTGCCAGCAGTCAATCGGGACACCACAATCAGCCCCAGCATTTT CASSQSGHHNQPQHF - TRBV6-5 - TRBJ1-5
TGCAGCATCAGCAGGATTTATGGCTACACCTTC CSISRIYGYTF - TRBV29-1 - TRBJ1-2
TGTGCCACCAGTGATTTGCCCGGGTCGGAGCAGTTCTTC CATSDLPGSEQFF - TRBV24-1 - TRBJ2-1
TGTGCCAGCAGCTACCCCGCCCAGGGGACGGAGACCCAGTACTTC CASSYPAQGTETQYF - TRBV7-9 - TRBJ2-5
TGTGCCAGTAGTTTAGCGGGGAGGGAGGATACGCAGTATTTT CASSLAGREDTQYF TRBD2 TRBV19 - TRBJ2-3
TGTGCCAGCACCAGACCCTTGGACAGCCGCTATGGCTACACCTTC CASTRPLDSRYGYTF - TRBV11-2 - TRBJ1-2
TGCGCCAGCAGTGAGTCCATCGGGGAGCAGTTCTTC CASSESIGEQFF - TRBV10-2 once TRBJ2-1
TGTGCCAGTAGTAGGTCCCCAGCTAACTATGGCTACACCTTC CASSRSPANYGYTF - TRBV19 few TRBJ1-2
TGTGCCAGCAGCTTGGGGCGGGACAATTCACCCCTCCACTTT CASSLGRDNSPLHF - TRBV5-4 - TRBJ1-6
TGTGCCAGCAGCTCCCCGTGGGGCGAAAAACTGTTTTTT CASSSPWGEKLFF - TRBV7-9 few TRBJ1-4
TGTGCGGACAGGGCGGCAGATACGCAGTATTTT CADRAADTQYF TRBD1 TRBV5-8 - TRBJ2-3
TGTGCCAGCAGCTTGGTACCGGGGACTGGGGCCAACGTCCTGACTTTC CASSLVPGTGANVLTF - TRBV5-5 - TRBJ2-6
TGTGCCAGCAGCCAACTTAGCGGGGGGGCCGTAAATGAGCAGTTCTTC CASSQLSGGAVNEQFF TRBD2 TRBV28 - TRBJ2-1
TGCAGCGTTGGGTCCAGGGGGAACACTGAAGCTTTCTTT CSVGSRGNTEAFF - TRBV29-1 - TRBJ1-1
TGTGCCAGCAGTCCGCCCAGGGGCCGGGTCAACACTGAAGCTTTCTTT CASSPPRGRVNTEAFF - TRBV28 - TRBJ1-1
TGTGCCAGCAGCGCAAAGACAGGGATGGGCACTGAAGCTTTCTTT CASSAKTGMGTEAFF TRBD1 TRBV9 - TRBJ1-1
TGTGCCTGGAACCGGGGTGAAAAACTGTTTTTT CAWNRGEKLFF - TRBV30 - TRBJ1-4
TGTGCCAGCAGCTTGGGACAGTCAAACACTGAAGCTTTCTTT CASSLGQSNTEAFF - TRBV5-6 - TRBJ1-1
TGTGCCAGCAGCCCGGGGACAGAACATGGCTACACCTTC CASSPGTEHGYTF TRBD1 TRBV7-3 - TRBJ1-2
TGTGCCAGTAGTAGCCGGGTATCGAACACCGGGGAGCTGTTTTTT CASSSRVSNTGELFF - TRBV19 - TRBJ2-2
TGCGCCAGCAGCCAAGATGCAGGGGGCAGTTCACCCCTCCACTTT CASSQDAGGSSPLHF TRBD1 TRBV4-3 - TRBJ1-6
TGTGCCAGCAGTTCCCCCGGGACAGGGTTGATGGGGGGCTACACCTTC CASSSPGTGLMGGYTF TRBD1 TRBV28 - TRBJ1-2
TGTGCCACCAGTCGGGGGTACGGCTACACCTTC CATSRGYGYTF - TRBV24-1 - TRBJ1-2
TGTGCCAGTAGTATAGATATGTCATCTAGGGAGACCCAGTACTTC CASSIDMSSRETQYF - TRBV19 once TRBJ2-5
TGCGCCAGCAGCCAAGCGGGGGTCCGAGATTCACCCCTCCACTTT CASSQAGVRDSPLHF - TRBV4-1 - TRBJ1-6
TGTGCCAGCTCACCCCTAATACAGGGGGCCTCGAACACTGAAGCTTTCTTT CASSPLIQGASNTEAFF TRBD1 TRBV18 - TRBJ1-1
TGTGCCAGCAGCCAAGAAGTAGGGGTAGGATACGAGCAGTACTTC CASSQEVGVGYEQYF - TRBV3-1/TRBV3-2 - TRBJ2-7